This TCR beta chain appears in the sequencing data of a study of cytomegalovirus exposure and HLA in healthy donors. The study's findings and limits: There were reportedly fewer N-insertions in an Asian-associated ancestry cluster than the approximately 630-donor mean, in a later analysis. Presence/absence analysis assumed near-uniform sequencing depth across donors. In vitro testing confirmed a few CMV-associated chains as specific for CMV antigens.

This clone turned up a few times. Its antigen is unidentified. After removal of 3 bases from V and 0 bases from J, the junction contained 7 bases not matched to a gene. The CDR3 is made up of 16 amino acids. The V gene's germline CDR1 is LGHNA and CDR2 YSLEER. PCR amplification relied on 60 Vbeta primers (plus 13 Jbeta primers). Sequencing used immunoSEQ multiplex PCR; TCRdb keeps in-frame clones, though not all of them. The sample includes more than 85,000 clones, approximately 70% seen only once; the top ten take approximately 4.3%. This receptor was identified in a woman between 18 and 30 years old in good health and CMV-seropositive. The chain employs TRBV4-3 and TRBJ2-7, with TRBD2 identical over 8 bases. Sequencing used PBMCs. The DNA for the CDR3 is TGCGCCAGCAGCCAGGATATACTAGCGGCCTCCTACGAGCAGTACTTC. Translating gives CASSQDILAASYEQYF.